Following are 17 T cell receptor beta chains from one sample sequenced in a study of CD8+CD57+ T cells in acquired aplastic anemia. The patients chosen for sequencing had shown expansion of CD8+CD57+ cells (detected by flow cytometry). Profiles of TCR beta VDJ and CDR3 were generated from a genomic DNA template. TCRdb re-analysed the reads in MiXCR, keeping a single row per CDR3 protein. The sample has about 120,000 distinct CDR3 sequences, under 65% seen once. Sequencing input: sorted CD4+, CD8+, or CD8+CD57+ T cells (not recorded which) from PBMCs. These receptors were obtained from a human donor with aplastic anemia.

This clonotype was seen only a few times. The chain joins TRBV15 to TRBJ2-7, with 7 bases lining up with TRBD1. The J segment lost 7 bases and the V segment lost 0 bases, leaving 6 bases of the junction unmatched. The CDR3 is 14 residues long. Germline V gene sequence: CDR1 LNHNV, CDR2 YYDKDF (reference sequence). The CDR3 DNA reads as TGTGCCACCAGCAGAGACATACGGACAGGAGAGCAGTACTTC. It translates to CATSRDIRTGEQYF. Filled out from reference TRBV15 and TRBJ2-7, the complete variable domain reads DAMVIQNPRYQVTQFGKPVTLSCSQTLNHNVMYWYQQKSSQAPKLLFHYYDKDFNNEADTPDNFQSRRPNTSFCFLDIRSPGLGDTAMYLCATSRDIRTGEQYFGPGTRLTVT.

The genes are TRBV14 and TRBJ2-3; D may match TRBD1 or TRBD2 (6 bases each). V shed 5 bases and J shed 4 bases, with 16 bases lying between them. The CDR3 runs to 15 residues. The V gene's germline CDR1 is SGHDN and CDR2 FVKESK. CDR3 protein: CASSDVTGRPDTQYF. DNA of the CDR3: TGTGCCAGCAGCGATGTAACAGGGAGGCCAGATACGCAGTATTTT.

The chain uses TRBV24-1 and TRBJ2-1, with D perhaps TRBD1 (5 bases). The CDR3 sequence is 15 residues long. The V gene's germline CDR1 is KGHDR and CDR2 SFDVKD. V lost 4 bases and J lost 8, with 17 bases in between. CDR3 sequence: CATSEATAAYDEQFF. CDR3 bases: TGTGCCACCAGTGAAGCGACAGCAGCTTACGATGAGCAGTTCTTC.

The J gene is TRBJ1-6, the V gene TRBV18; D is perhaps TRBD1 (5 bases). CDR1 is KGHSH and CDR2 is LQKENI in the germline V gene. The CDR3 loop spans 19 amino acids. V was clipped by 3 bases and J by 0 bases, with 18 bases between them. This CDR3 reads CASSPPGHSLSSYNSPLHF. For the CDR3, the DNA is TGTGCCAGCTCACCGCCCGGACACAGTCTAAGCTCCTATAATTCACCCCTCCACTTT.

The CDR3 region has the DNA TGCAGTGCTGGAAGTAGCGGGGGGGCCCTCTACGAGCAGTACTTC. It is translated as CSAGSSGGALYEQYF. The chain combines TRBV20-1 with TRBJ2-7, with 11 bases aligning to TRBD2. This CDR3 is built from 15 residues. The V segment lost 5 bases and the J segment 3 bases; nucleotides outside the gene matches: 9. The germline V gene has CDR1 DFQATT and CDR2 SNEGSKA (reference sequence).

The chain links TRBV2 to TRBJ2-7; no clear D. Germline-derived CDR1 and CDR2 are SNHLY and FYNNEI. With 1 base removed from V and 3 bases from J, the gap between germline ends came to 4 bases. This CDR3 comprises 12 residues. CDR3 loop: CASSEVFYEQYF. CDR3 in DNA: TGTGCCAGCAGTGAAGTGTTCTACGAGCAGTACTTC.

This chain uses TRBV7-9 with TRBJ2-7; possibly TRBD1 or TRBD2 for D (5 bases each). Between the trimmed V and J ends, which lost 1 base and 7 bases, there was a span of 8 bases. Germline V lookup: CDR1 SEHNR, CDR2 FQNEAQ (reference sequence). CDR3 length equals 12 residues. CDR3 nucleotides: TGTGCCAGCAGCTTAGTTTGGGGGGAGCAGTACTTC. Translation gives CASSLVWGEQYF.

This clonotype was detected only once. The chain links TRBV14 to TRBJ2-7; 9 positions match TRBD1. Germline CDR1 is SGHDN and CDR2 is FVKESK. V was pared by 4 bases and J by 10 bases, with 8 bases of the junction left unmatched. This CDR3 comprises 13 residues. CDR3 residues: CASSRQDRGRQYF. The CDR3 region has the DNA TGTGCCAGCAGCCGACAGGACAGGGGAAGACAGTACTTC.

In nucleotides, the CDR3 is TGTGCGTCCCAGCCGGGACAGACCTACGAGCAGTACTTC. Its translation is CASQPGQTYEQYF. The chain recombines TRBV7-9 with TRBJ2-7; TRBD1 matches at 7 bases. From germline, CDR1 is SEHNR and CDR2 FQNEAQ (reference sequence). The CDR3 totals 13 residues.

The V call is TRBV11-1, the J call TRBJ2-5, with a weak D call TRBD1 (5 bases). There are 18 residues in the CDR3. The germline CDR1 and CDR2 sequences are SGHAT and FQDESV (reference sequence). The germline V and J ends were trimmed by 3 bases and 0 bases, with 20 bases remaining between them. The CDR3 spells CASSFPARQGPYQETQYF. The CDR3 DNA follows: TGTGCCAGCAGCTTTCCGGCAAGGCAGGGCCCGTACCAAGAGACCCAGTACTTC.

On this clonotype itself: Being one base from a much bigger clone, this may be a read error. J is TRBJ2-1 and V is TRBV9; 8 nucleotides match TRBD1. This CDR3 region has 15 residues. CDR1 and CDR2 (germline): SGDLS, YYNGEE. For the CDR3, the DNA is TGTGACAGCAGCCTCCGGACAGGGCCGATCGATGAGCAGTTCTTC. Its translation: CDSSLRTGPIDEQFF.

The chain couples TRBV24-1 to TRBJ2-1, with TRBD2 matching 8 bases. V gave up 9 bases and J gave up 7 bases; unmatched junction bases: 10. Germline V CDR1 and CDR2: KGHDR, SFDVKD. This CDR3 comprises 14 residues. The CDR3 is CATAARLATNEQFF. For the CDR3, the DNA is TGTGCCACCGCGGCGAGACTAGCGACAAATGAGCAGTTCTTC.

The rearrangement links TRBV27 to TRBJ1-5, with a tentative D call TRBD1 (6 bases). The V and J ends lost 7 bases and 11 bases respectively, with 18 bases between them. There are 13 residues in the CDR3. CDR1 MNHEY and CDR2 SMNVEV come from the germline V gene (reference sequence). The CDR3 region is CASNSGAQGTQHF. The CDR3 DNA is TGTGCCAGCAACTCGGGGGCGCAAGGGACCCAGCATTTT.

The V and J genes are TRBV15 and TRBJ1-2, with D possibly being TRBD1 (5 bases). Trimming cost V 0 bases and J 7 bases, with 12 bases left between them. The V gene's germline CDR1 is LNHNV and CDR2 YYDKDF (reference sequence). The CDR3 has 14 amino acids. CDR3 loop: CATSRDTGLGGYTF. The CDR3 DNA reads TGTGCCACCAGCAGAGATACGGGGCTGGGTGGCTACACCTTC.

This chain uses TRBV7-9 with TRBJ2-3; D gene unclear. The germline gives CDR1 SEHNR, CDR2 FQNEAQ (reference sequence). V lost 8 bases, J lost 2 bases, and 5 bases lay in between. The CDR3 loop spans 11 amino acids. CDR3 nucleotide sequence: TGTGCCAGCGACTCCACAGATACGCAGTATTTT. As protein: CASDSTDTQYF.

The chain recombines TRBV20-1 with TRBJ1-1; 8 nucleotides agree with TRBD1. Germline CDR1 and CDR2: DFQATT and SNEGSKA (reference sequence). The J segment lost 5 bases and the V segment lost 4 bases, leaving 9 bases of the junction unmatched. This CDR3 is built from 14 residues. The CDR3 loop is CSATLDNRGTEAFF. The CDR3 DNA follows: TGCAGTGCTACGTTAGATAACAGGGGGACTGAAGCTTTCTTT.

V gene TRBV20-1 combines with J gene TRBJ1-1; D is ambiguous. The CDR3 spans 14 residues. V lost 3 bases to trimming and J lost 0 bases, with 11 bases between them. CDR1 and CDR2 (germline): DFQATT, SNEGSKA (reference sequence). The CDR3 nucleotides are TGCAGTGCTAGCCCCCCTTCCATGAACACTGAAGCTTTCTTT. Translated, it gives CSASPPSMNTEAFF.